This TCR beta chain was captured by sequencing in a study of chemoradiotherapy in HPV16-positive cancers. Study summary: Functional T-cell assays on a couple of HPV16-positive patients' cells defined candidate HPV-specific clones and common TCR motifs.

Sequencing used immunoSEQ multiplex PCR; TCRdb keeps in-frame clones, though not all of them. The sample lists 25,000 to 40,000 clones; more than 70% were seen once. CDR3 size: 14 residues. CDR1 MNHEY and CDR2 SVGAGI come from the germline V gene. V was pared by 6 bases and J by 4 bases, with 6 bases of the junction left unmatched. V usage is TRBV6-5 and J usage is TRBJ1-3, with TRBD1 matching over 7 bases. The sequence was obtained from a human donor with HPV-associated anogenital cancer. Sequenced here: blood, sampled from a patient who underwent chemoradiotherapy. CDR3 sequence reads: CASRTGTEGNTIYF. Here the CDR3 DNA reads TGTGCCAGCAGAACGGGGACAGAGGGAAACACCATATATTTT.